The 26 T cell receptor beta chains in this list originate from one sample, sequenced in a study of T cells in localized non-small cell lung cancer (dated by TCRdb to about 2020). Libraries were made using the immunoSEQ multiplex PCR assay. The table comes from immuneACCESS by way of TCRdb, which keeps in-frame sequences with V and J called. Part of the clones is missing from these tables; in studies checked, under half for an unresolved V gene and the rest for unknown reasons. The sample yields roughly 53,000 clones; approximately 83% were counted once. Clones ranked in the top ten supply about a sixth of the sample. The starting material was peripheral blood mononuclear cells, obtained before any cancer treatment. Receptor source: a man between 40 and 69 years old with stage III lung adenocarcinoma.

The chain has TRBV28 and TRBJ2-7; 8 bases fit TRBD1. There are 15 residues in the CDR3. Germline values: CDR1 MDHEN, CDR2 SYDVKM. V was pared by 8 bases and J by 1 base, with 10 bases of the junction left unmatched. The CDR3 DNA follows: TGTGCCAGCGGGTCCGGGCAGGGGGCTTCCTACGAGCAGTACTTC. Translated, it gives CASGSGQGASYEQYF.

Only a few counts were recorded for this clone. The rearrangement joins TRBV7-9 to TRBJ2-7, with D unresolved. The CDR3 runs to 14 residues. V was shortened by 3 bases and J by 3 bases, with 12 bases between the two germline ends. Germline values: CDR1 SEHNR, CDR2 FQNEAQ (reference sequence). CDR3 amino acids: CASSFDGQVYEQYF. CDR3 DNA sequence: TGTGCCAGCAGCTTTGATGGCCAGGTCTACGAGCAGTACTTC. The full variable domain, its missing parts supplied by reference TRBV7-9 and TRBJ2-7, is DTGVSQNPRHKITKRGQNVTFRCDPISEHNRLYWYRQTLGQGPEFLTYFQNEAQLEKSRLLSDRFSAERPKGSFSTLEIQRTEQGDSAMYLCASSFDGQVYEQYFGPGTRLTVT.

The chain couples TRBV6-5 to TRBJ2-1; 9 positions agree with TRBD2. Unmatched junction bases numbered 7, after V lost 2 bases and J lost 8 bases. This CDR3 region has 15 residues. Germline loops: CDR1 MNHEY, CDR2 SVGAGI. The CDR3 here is CASSYELAGLDEQFF. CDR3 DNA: TGTGCCAGCAGTTACGAGCTAGCGGGGCTGGATGAGCAGTTCTTC.

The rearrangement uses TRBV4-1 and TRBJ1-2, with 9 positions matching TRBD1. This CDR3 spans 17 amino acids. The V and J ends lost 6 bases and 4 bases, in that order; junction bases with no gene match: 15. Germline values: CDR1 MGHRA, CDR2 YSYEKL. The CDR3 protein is CASRPSDTGGAFYGYTF. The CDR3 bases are TGCGCCAGCAGACCATCGGATACAGGGGGCGCTTTCTATGGCTACACCTTC.

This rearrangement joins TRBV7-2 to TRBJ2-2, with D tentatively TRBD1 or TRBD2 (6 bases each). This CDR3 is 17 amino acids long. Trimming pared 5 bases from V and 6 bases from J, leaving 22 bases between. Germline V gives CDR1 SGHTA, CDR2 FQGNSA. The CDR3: CASSPGAGLRGAGELFF. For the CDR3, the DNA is TGTGCCAGCAGCCCGGGGGCGGGACTGCGAGGCGCCGGGGAGCTGTTTTTT.

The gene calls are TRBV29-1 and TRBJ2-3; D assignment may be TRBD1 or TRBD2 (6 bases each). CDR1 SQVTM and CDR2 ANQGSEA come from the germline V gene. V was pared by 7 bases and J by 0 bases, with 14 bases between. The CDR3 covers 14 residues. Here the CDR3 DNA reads TGCAGCGCAGGGGCGGGGTTCAGCACAGATACGCAGTATTTT. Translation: CSAGAGFSTDTQYF.

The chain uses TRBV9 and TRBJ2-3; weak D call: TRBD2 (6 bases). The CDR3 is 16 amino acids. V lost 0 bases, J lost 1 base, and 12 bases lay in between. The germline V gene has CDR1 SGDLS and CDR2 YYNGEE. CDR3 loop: CASSVEGGTRTDTQYF. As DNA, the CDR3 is TGTGCCAGCAGCGTAGAAGGAGGGACCCGCACAGATACGCAGTATTTT. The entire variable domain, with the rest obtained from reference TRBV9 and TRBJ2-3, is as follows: DSGVTQTPKHLITATGQRVTLRCSPRSGDLSVYWYQQSLDQGLQFLIQYYNGEERAKGNILERFSAQQFPDLHSELNLSSLELGDSALYFCASSVEGGTRTDTQYFGPGTRLTVL.

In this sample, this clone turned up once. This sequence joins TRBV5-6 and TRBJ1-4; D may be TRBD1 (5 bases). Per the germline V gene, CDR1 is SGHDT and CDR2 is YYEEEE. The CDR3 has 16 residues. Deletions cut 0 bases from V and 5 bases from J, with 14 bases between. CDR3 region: CASSLVARQRNEKLFF. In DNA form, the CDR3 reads TGTGCCAGCAGCTTGGTGGCGCGACAGCGAAATGAAAAACTGTTTTTT.

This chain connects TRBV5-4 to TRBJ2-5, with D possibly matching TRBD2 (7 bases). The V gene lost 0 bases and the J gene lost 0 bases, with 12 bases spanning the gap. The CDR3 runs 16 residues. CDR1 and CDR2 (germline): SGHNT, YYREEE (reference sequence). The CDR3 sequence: CASSLEGGDYQETQYF. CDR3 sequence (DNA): TGTGCCAGCAGCTTGGAGGGGGGGGACTACCAAGAGACCCAGTACTTC.

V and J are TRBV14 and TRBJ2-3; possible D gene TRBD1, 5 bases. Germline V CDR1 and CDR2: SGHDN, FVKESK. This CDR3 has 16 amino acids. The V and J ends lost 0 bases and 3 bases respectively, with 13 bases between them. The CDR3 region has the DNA TGTGCCAGCAGCCAAGAAAGGGGAAAAAGTACAGATACGCAGTATTTT. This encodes CASSQERGKSTDTQYF. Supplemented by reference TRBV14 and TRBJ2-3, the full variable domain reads EAGVTQFPSHSVIEKGQTVTLRCDPISGHDNLYWYRRVMGKEIKFLLHFVKESKQDESGMPNNRFLAERTGGTYSTLKVQPAELEDSGVYFCASSQERGKSTDTQYFGPGTRLTVL.

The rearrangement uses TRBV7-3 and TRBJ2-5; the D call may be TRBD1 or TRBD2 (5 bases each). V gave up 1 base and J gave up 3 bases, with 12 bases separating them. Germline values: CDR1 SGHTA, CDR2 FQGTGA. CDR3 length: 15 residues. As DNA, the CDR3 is TGTGCCAGCAGCTTAAGGGTCGGGACGAAAGAGACCCAGTACTTC. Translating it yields CASSLRVGTKETQYF.

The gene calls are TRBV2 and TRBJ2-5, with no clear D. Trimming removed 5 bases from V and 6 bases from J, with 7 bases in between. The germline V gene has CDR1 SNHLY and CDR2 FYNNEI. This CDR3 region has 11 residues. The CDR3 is CASSPDQTQYF. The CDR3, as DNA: TGTGCCAGCAGTCCCGACCAGACCCAGTACTTC.

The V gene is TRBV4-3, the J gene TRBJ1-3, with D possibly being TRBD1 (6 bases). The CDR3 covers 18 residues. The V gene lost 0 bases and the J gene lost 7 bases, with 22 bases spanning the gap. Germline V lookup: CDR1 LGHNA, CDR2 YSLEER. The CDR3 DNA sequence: TGCGCCAGCAGCCAAGAGCCACAGGGCTTAACCGGCGATAACACCATATATTTT. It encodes CASSQEPQGLTGDNTIYF.

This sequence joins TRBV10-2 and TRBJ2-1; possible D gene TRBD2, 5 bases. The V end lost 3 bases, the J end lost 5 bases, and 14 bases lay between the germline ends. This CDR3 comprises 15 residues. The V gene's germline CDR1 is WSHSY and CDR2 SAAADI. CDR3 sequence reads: CASSDVGDLNNEQFF. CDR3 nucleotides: TGCGCCAGCAGTGATGTGGGAGACCTTAACAATGAGCAGTTCTTC.

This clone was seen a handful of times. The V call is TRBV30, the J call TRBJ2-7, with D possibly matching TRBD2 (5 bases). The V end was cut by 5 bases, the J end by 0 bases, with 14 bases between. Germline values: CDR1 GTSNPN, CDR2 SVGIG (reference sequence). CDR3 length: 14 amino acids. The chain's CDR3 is CAWARLASSYEQYF. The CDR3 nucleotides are TGTGCCTGGGCAAGGCTAGCTAGCTCCTACGAGCAGTACTTC.

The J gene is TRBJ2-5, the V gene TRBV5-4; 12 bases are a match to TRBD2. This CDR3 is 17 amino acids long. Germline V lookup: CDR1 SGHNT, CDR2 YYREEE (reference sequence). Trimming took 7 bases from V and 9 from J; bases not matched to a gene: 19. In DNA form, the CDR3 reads TGTGCCAGCTCGCCCGCGGCTAGCGGGAGGGCGAATACGGCCCAGTACTTC. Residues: CASSPAASGRANTAQYF.

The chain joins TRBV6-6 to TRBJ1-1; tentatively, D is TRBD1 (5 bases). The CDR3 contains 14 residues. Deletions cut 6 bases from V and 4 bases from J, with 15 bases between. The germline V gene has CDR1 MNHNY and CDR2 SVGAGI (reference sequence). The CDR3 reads CASRRDPLGTEAFF. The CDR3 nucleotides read TGTGCCAGCAGAAGGGACCCTCTGGGCACTGAAGCTTTCTTT.

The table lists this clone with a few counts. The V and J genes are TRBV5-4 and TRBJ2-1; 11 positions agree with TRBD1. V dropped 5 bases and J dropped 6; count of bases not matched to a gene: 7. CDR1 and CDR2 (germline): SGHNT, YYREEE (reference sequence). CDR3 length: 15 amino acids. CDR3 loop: CASRTGDRGTNEQFF. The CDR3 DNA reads TGTGCCAGCAGGACTGGGGACAGGGGGACCAATGAGCAGTTCTTC.

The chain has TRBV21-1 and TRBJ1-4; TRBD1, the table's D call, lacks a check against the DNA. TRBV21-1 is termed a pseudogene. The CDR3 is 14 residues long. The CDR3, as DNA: TGTGCCAGCAGTTGGGACAGCCGTCGTGAAAAACTGTTTTTT. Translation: CASSWDSRREKLFF.

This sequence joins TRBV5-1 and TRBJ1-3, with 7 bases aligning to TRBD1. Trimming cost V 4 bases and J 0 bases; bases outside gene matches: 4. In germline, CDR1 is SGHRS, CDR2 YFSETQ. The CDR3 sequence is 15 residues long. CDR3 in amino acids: CASSVQGSSGNTIYF. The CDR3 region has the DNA TGCGCCAGCAGCGTACAGGGGAGCTCTGGAAACACCATATATTTT.

CDR3 amino acids: CASSYDPQSNSPLHF. The CDR3 bases are TGTGCCAGCAGTTACGACCCACAGTCCAATTCACCCCTCCACTTT. The rearrangement uses TRBV6-5 and TRBJ1-6, with no clear D. CDR3 size: 15 residues. Between the trimmed V and J ends, which lost 2 bases and 7 bases, there was a span of 12 bases. The germline V gene has CDR1 MNHEY and CDR2 SVGAGI.

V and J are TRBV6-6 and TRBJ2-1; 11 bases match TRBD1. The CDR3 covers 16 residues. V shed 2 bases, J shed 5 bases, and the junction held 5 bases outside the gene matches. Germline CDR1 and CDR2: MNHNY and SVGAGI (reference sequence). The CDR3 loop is CASSYPGTGGHNEQFF. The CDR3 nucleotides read TGTGCCAGCAGTTACCCCGGGACAGGGGGGCACAATGAGCAGTTCTTC.

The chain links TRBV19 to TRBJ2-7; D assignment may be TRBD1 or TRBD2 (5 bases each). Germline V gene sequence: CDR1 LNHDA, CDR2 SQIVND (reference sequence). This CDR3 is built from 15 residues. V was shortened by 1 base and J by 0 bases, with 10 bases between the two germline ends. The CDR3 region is CASSIGGYASYEQYF. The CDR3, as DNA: TGTGCCAGTAGTATAGGGGGGTATGCCTCCTACGAGCAGTACTTC. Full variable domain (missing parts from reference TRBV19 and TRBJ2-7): DGGITQSPKYLFRKEGQNVTLSCEQNLNHDAMYWYRQDPGQGLRLIYYSQIVNDFQKGDIAEGYSVSREKKESFPLTVTSAQKNPTAFYLCASSIGGYASYEQYFGPGTRLTVT.

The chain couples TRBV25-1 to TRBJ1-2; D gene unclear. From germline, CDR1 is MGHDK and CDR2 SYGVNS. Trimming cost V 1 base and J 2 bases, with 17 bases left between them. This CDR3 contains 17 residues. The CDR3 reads CASSESGGVRSNYGYTF. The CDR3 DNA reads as TGTGCCAGCAGTGAATCGGGTGGGGTGCGCAGCAACTATGGCTACACCTTC.

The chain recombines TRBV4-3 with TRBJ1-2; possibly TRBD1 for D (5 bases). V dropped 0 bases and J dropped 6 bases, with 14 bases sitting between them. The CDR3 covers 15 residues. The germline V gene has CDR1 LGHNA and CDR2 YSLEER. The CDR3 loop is CASSQDQGSLDGYTF. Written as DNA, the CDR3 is TGCGCCAGCAGCCAAGACCAGGGTTCCTTGGATGGCTACACCTTC.

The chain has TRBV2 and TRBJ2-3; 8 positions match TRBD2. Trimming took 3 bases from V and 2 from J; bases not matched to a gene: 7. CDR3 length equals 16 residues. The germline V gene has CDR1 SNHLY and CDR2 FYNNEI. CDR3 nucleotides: TGTGCCAGCAGTGATAGACTAGCGATCATCACAGATACGCAGTATTTT. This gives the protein CASSDRLAIITDTQYF.